This paragraph covers one T cell receptor (beta chain) sequence. The antigen remains unidentified. The sample comes from a study of beta chain features in type 1 diabetes. Expressed TCRB transcripts were sequenced, since all the RNA that had been isolated was reverse transcribed. Sequenced by immunoSEQ multiplex PCR; TCRdb stores in-frame clones only, minus some. The data contain roughly 180,000 clones, 7.8% of them singletons. This CDR3 region has 14 residues. V was clipped by 5 bases and J by 5 bases; unmatched bases: 2. Germline CDR1 is SGHNT and CDR2 is YENEEA. Regarding the study as a whole: There was a moderate but significant shortening of TCRB CDR3s in all four CD4+ subsets of Type 1 diabetes patients. Small HLA sub-analyses could not settle whether HLA shapes TCRB rearrangement.

The sequencing input was central memory CD4+ T cells from blood. This TCR came from a woman between 40 and 50 years old with type 1 diabetes. The genes are TRBV11-3 and TRBJ2-1; 11 bases fit TRBD2. The CDR3 spells CASSPGLADNEQFF. In DNA form, the CDR3 reads TGTGCCAGCAGCCCGGGACTAGCGGACAATGAGCAGTTCTTC.